This TCR beta chain came from a study of vaccination effects on CD4 cells after COVID-19. Whole-study results and caveats: Marked contraction was observed in infection-induced and vaccine-induced clones late after vaccination.

This CDR3 spans 13 amino acids. The germline V and J ends were trimmed by 5 bases and 0 bases, with 7 bases remaining between them. Germline V gene data show CDR1 as SGHTA and CDR2 as FQGNSA. A note on this clone: Antigen: not known.

Viral peptide pool expansion of antigen-specific CD4+ T cells preceded sequencing in the ViraFEST assay. Culture proceeded for approximately 10 days, and CD4+ T cells were then isolated. None of these healthy vaccinees had been infected with SARS-CoV-2 before vaccination. The assay was immunoSEQ multiplex PCR, and TCRdb's table has in-frame clones only and misses some. The sample comprises approximately 40,000 clones, roughly 70% of which are singletons, and under 25% rests with the top ten. The sample consisted of CD4+ T cells from PBMCs cultured with SARS-CoV-2 spike peptides, taken before COVID-19 vaccination. The chain carries TRBV7-2 and TRBJ1-1, with D uncertain. The receptor comes from a human donor who received a COVID-19 vaccine. CDR3 sequence reads: CASSLTLNTEAFF. The CDR3 nucleotides are TGTGCCAGCAGCCTAACACTGAACACTGAAGCTTTCTTT.